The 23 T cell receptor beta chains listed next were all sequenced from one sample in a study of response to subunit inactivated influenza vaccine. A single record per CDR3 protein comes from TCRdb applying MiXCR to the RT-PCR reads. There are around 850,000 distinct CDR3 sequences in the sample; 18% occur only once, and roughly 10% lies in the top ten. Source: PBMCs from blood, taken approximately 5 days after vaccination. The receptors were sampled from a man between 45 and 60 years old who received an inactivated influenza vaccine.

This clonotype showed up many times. CDR3 residues: CASSLLSRDLRGEQFF. For the CDR3, the DNA is TGTGCCAGCAGCTTGCTGTCTCGAGACCTACGAGGTGAGCAGTTCTTC. This chain connects TRBV7-9 to TRBJ2-1; D is ambiguous. The V and J ends lost 3 bases and 9 bases respectively, with 21 bases between them. CDR1 and CDR2 from the germline V gene are SEHNR and FQNEAQ (reference sequence). This CDR3 has 16 amino acids.

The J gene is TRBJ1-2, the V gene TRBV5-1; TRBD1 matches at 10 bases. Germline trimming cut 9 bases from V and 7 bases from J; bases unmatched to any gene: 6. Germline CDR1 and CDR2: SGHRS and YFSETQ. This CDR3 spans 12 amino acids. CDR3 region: CATSTGGSGYTF. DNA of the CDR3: TGCGCCACTTCGACAGGGGGCTCTGGCTACACCTTC.

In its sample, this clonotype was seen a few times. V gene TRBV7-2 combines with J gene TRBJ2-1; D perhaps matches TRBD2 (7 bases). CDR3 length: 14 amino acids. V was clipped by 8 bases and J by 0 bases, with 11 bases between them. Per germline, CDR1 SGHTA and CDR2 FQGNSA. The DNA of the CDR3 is TGTGCCAGCGGCCGGGGGGCCTCCTACAATGAGCAGTTCTTC. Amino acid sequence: CASGRGASYNEQFF.

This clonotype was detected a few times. The CDR3 is CASSYSGRGLYEQYF. The CDR3 region has the DNA TGTGCCAGCAGTTACTCTGGCAGGGGGTTATACGAGCAGTACTTC. The chain links TRBV6-5 to TRBJ2-7; the match to TRBD1 covers 7 bases. CDR3 length: 15 residues. The germline CDR1 and CDR2 sequences are MNHEY and SVGAGI. V shed 0 bases, J shed 4 bases, and the junction held 6 bases outside the gene matches.

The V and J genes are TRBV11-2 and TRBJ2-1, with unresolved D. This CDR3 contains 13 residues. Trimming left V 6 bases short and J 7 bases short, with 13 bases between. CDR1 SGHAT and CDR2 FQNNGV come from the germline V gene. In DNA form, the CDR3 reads TGTGCCAGCAGGGAGCAATCTTGGAATGAGCAGTTCTTC. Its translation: CASREQSWNEQFF.

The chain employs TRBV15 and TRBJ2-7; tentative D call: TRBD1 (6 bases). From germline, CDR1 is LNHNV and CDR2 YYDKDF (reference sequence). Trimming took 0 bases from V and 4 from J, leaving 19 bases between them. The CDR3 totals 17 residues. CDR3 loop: CATSRDLNFRGKYEQYF. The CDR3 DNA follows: TGTGCCACCAGCAGAGATCTTAATTTCAGGGGAAAATACGAGCAGTACTTC. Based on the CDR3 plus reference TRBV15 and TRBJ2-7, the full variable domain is DAMVIQNPRYQVTQFGKPVTLSCSQTLNHNVMYWYQQKSSQAPKLLFHYYDKDFNNEADTPDNFQSRRPNTSFCFLDIRSPGLGDTAMYLCATSRDLNFRGKYEQYFGPGTRLTVT.

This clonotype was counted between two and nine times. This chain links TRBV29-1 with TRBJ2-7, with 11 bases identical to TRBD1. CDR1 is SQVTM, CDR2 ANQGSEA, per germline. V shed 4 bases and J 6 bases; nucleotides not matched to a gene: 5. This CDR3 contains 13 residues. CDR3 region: CSVADRGLLEQYF. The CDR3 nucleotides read TGCAGCGTTGCGGACAGGGGGCTTCTCGAGCAGTACTTC.

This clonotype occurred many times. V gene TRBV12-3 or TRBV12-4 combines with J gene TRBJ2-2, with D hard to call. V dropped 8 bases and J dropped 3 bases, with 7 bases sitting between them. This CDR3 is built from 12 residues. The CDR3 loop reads CASGRDTGELFF. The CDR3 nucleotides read TGTGCCAGCGGTAGGGACACCGGGGAGCTGTTTTTT.

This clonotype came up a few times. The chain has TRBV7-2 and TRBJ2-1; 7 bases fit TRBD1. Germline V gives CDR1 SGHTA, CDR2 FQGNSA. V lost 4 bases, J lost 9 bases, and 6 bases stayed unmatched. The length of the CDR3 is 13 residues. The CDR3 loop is CASSSQGYLEQFF. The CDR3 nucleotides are TGTGCCAGCAGCTCACAGGGGTATCTTGAGCAGTTCTTC.

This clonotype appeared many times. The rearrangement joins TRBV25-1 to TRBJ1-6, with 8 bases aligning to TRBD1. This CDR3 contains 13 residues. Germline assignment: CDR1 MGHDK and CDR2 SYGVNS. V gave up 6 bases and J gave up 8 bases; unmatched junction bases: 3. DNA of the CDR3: TGTGCCAGCAGCCTGACAGGGGATTCACCCCTCCACTTT. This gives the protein CASSLTGDSPLHF.

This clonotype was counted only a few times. The CDR3 reads CASSLNSGQETQYF. The DNA for the CDR3 is TGCGCCAGCAGCTTGAATAGCGGCCAAGAGACCCAGTACTTC. The chain employs TRBV5-1 and TRBJ2-5, with D possibly being TRBD2 (6 bases). The CDR3 covers 14 residues. Germline V gene data show CDR1 as SGHRS and CDR2 as YFSETQ. Trimming took off 1 base at V and 1 base at J, with 8 bases between the two ends.

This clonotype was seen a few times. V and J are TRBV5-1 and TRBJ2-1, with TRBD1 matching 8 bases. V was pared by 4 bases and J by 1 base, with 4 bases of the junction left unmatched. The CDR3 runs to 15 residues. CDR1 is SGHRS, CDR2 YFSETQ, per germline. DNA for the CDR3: TGCGCCAGCAGCCTGACAGGGGAATCCTACAATGAGCAGTTCTTC. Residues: CASSLTGESYNEQFF.

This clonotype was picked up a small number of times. The CDR3 region is CASSPSLNEQYF. The CDR3 DNA reads as TGTGCCAGCAGCCCCTCGTTGAACGAGCAGTACTTC. The V and J genes are TRBV12-3 or TRBV12-4 and TRBJ2-7; D remains unclear. Trimming stripped 6 bases from V and 5 bases from J, with 11 bases between. The CDR3 is made up of 12 amino acids.

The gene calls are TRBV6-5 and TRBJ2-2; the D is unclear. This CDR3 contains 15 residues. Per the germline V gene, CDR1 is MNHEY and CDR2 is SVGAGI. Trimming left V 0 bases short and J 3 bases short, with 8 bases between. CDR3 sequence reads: CASSYSSSYTGELFF. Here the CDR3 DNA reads TGTGCCAGCAGTTACTCGAGTTCATACACCGGGGAGCTGTTTTTT.

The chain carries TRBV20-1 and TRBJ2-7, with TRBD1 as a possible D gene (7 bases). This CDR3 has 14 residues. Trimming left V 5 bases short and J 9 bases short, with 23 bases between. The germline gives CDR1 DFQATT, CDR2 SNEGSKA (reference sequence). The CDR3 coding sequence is TGCAGTGCTTTTCGGGACTTTCCCTACAGGGGGCAGTACTTC. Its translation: CSAFRDFPYRGQYF.

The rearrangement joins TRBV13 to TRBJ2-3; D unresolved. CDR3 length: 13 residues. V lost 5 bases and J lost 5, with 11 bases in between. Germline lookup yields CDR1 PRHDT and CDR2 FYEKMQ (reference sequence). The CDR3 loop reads CASSPPREDTQYF. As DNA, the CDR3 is TGTGCCAGCAGCCCTCCACGCGAAGATACGCAGTATTTT.

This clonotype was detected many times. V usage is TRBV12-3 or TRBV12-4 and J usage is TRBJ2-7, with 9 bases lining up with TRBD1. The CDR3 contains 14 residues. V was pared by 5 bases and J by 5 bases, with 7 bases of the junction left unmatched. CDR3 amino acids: CASSRRQGGDEQYF. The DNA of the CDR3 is TGTGCCAGCAGTCGAAGACAGGGGGGCGACGAGCAGTACTTC.

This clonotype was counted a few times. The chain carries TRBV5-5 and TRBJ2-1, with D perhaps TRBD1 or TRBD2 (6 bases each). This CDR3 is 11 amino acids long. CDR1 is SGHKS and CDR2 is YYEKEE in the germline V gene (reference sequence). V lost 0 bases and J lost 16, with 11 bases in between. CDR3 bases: TGTGCCAGCAGCTTGGAGGGGGGCTGTTTCTTC. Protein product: CASSLEGGCFF.

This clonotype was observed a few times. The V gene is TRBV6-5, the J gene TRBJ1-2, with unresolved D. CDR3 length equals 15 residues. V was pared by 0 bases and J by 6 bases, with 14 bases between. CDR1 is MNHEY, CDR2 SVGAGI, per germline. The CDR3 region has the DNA TGTGCCAGCAGTTACTCACCTACGGCGGTGGATGGCTACACCTTC. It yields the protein CASSYSPTAVDGYTF.

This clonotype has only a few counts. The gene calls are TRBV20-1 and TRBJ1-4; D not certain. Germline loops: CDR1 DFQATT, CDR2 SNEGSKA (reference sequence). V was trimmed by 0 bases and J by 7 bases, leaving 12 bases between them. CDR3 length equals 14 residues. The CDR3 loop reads CSARDLGFGEKLFF. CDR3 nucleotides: TGCAGTGCTAGAGATCTGGGATTCGGTGAAAAACTGTTTTTT.

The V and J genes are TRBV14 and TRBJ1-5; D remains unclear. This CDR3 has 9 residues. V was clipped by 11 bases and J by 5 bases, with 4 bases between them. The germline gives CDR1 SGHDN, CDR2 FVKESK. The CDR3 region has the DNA TGTGCCCGGCATCAGCCCCAGCATTTT. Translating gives CARHQPQHF.

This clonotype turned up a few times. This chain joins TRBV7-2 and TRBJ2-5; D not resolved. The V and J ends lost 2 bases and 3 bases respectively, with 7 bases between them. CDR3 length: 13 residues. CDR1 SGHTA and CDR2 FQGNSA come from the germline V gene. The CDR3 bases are TGTGCCAGCAGCTTATCTCAGGAAGAGACCCAGTACTTC. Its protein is CASSLSQEETQYF.

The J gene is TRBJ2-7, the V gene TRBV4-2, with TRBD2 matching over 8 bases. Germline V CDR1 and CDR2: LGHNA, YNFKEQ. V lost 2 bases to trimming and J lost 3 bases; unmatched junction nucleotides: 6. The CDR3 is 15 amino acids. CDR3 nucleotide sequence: TGTGCCAGCAGCCAAATATATAGCGGGAACTACGAGCAGTACTTC. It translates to CASSQIYSGNYEQYF.